This T cell receptor (beta chain) was profiled in a study of blood T cells in healthy people across ages. Study-wide results and caveats: Long-lived donors exceeded aged donors in naive CD4+ cells and diversity. The CMV status of each donor remained undetermined, and this could have confounded shifts in expanded clonotypes.

With a J-beta primer mix and a sample-barcoded 5' primer, a second PCR ran about 7 to 12 cycles. Via MiXCR, TCRdb re-called the 5' RACE reads, giving one row per CDR3 protein. The table records roughly 830,000 distinct CDR3 sequences, about 62% of them present only once. This CDR3 comprises 14 residues. CDR1 and CDR2 from the germline V gene are ENHRY and SYGVKD. Losses at the gene ends were 9 bases for V and 1 base for J; bases not matched to a gene: 7. Notes on this clonotype: Its matching antigen is unknown.

The TCR was taken from a man aged 25 to 45 in good health. Sequenced: blood. V and J are TRBV10-3 and TRBJ1-2, with 8 bases that match TRBD1. The CDR3 loop reads CAIYEGQVNYGYTF. Here the CDR3 DNA reads TGTGCCATTTATGAGGGACAGGTTAACTATGGCTACACCTTC.